These T cell receptor beta chains were read from a single sample in a study of blood T cell repertoires in COVID-19. The repertoire was sequenced with immunoSEQ multiplex PCR; TCRdb's copy has only in-frame clones and lacks some. Found here are under 130,000 clones, 84% of them singletons; the top ten hold about 12%. Material: peripheral blood. These receptors all stem from a human donor in a cohort sampled during active COVID-19. Each CDR3 is given with its conserved first and last residue. Each record gives: J gene, V gene, D gene, clone size, CDR3 DNA, CDR3 protein. D genes are given only for firm matches. Size is omitted from some rows. Given values are once, few, many or a class for expanded clones.

j_gene: TRBJ1-5
v_gene: TRBV2
d_gene: TRBD1
abundance: .
CDR3nt: TGTGCCAGCAGTCTACAGGGGGCGTCCCATCAGCCCCAGCATTTT
CDR3aa: CASSLQGASHQPQHF

j_gene: TRBJ1-2
v_gene: TRBV5-4
d_gene: .
abundance: .
CDR3nt: TGTGCCAGCAGCTTGTCGGCTAGTCCTAACTATGGCTACACCTTC
CDR3aa: CASSLSASPNYGYTF

j_gene: TRBJ1-2
v_gene: TRBV18
d_gene: TRBD1
abundance: .
CDR3nt: TGTGCCAGCTCACCACCGGGACAGGGGGCGTCGAATGGCTACACCTTC
CDR3aa: CASSPPGQGASNGYTF

j_gene: TRBJ2-1
v_gene: TRBV6-2/TRBV6-3
d_gene: .
abundance: .
CDR3nt: TGTGCCAGCTGCCTAATCGCGGAAGAGCAGTTCTTC
CDR3aa: CASCLIAEEQFF

j_gene: TRBJ1-2
v_gene: TRBV6-1
d_gene: .
abundance: .
CDR3nt: TGTGCCAGCAGTGAAGATATCCCTGGCTACACCTTC
CDR3aa: CASSEDIPGYTF

j_gene: TRBJ2-5
v_gene: TRBV13
d_gene: TRBD1
abundance: .
CDR3nt: TGTGCCAGCAGAATCCGGGACAGGGGCCCAACCCAGTACTTC
CDR3aa: CASRIRDRGPTQYF

j_gene: TRBJ2-3
v_gene: TRBV7-2
d_gene: TRBD2
abundance: .
CDR3nt: TGTGCCAGCAGCTTAGGCGGGGGAAACACAGATACGCAGTATTTT
CDR3aa: CASSLGGGNTDTQYF

j_gene: TRBJ2-3
v_gene: TRBV18
d_gene: .
abundance: .
CDR3nt: TGTGCCAGCTCACCACAGCGGTCCTCAGATACGCAGTATTTT
CDR3aa: CASSPQRSSDTQYF

j_gene: TRBJ2-7
v_gene: TRBV27
d_gene: TRBD1
abundance: .
CDR3nt: TGTGCCAGCAGTAGGGGACAGGGAGTGTACGAGCAGTACTTC
CDR3aa: CASSRGQGVYEQYF

j_gene: TRBJ1-5
v_gene: TRBV29-1
d_gene: .
abundance: .
CDR3nt: TGCAGCGCTGGGGCCGGTGATCAGCCCCAGCATTTT
CDR3aa: CSAGAGDQPQHF

j_gene: TRBJ2-2
v_gene: TRBV9
d_gene: .
abundance: .
CDR3nt: TGTGCCAGCACCCAGATGGGAGGCACCGGGGAGCTGTTTTTT
CDR3aa: CASTQMGGTGELFF

j_gene: TRBJ2-3
v_gene: TRBV7-9
d_gene: TRBD2
abundance: .
CDR3nt: TGTGCCAGCAGCTTAGCTCGGCTAGCGGGGGCGGGAGATACGCAGTATTTT
CDR3aa: CASSLARLAGAGDTQYF

j_gene: TRBJ2-3
v_gene: TRBV5-4
d_gene: TRBD2
abundance: .
CDR3nt: TGTGCCAGCAGCCCACGACTAGCGGGGAGTACCCTCACAGATACGCAGTATTTT
CDR3aa: CASSPRLAGSTLTDTQYF

j_gene: TRBJ2-3
v_gene: TRBV19
d_gene: TRBD1
abundance: .
CDR3nt: TGTGCCAGTAGTACAACAGGGGGCAGATCCACAGATACGCAGTATTTT
CDR3aa: CASSTTGGRSTDTQYF

j_gene: TRBJ2-7
v_gene: TRBV19
d_gene: .
abundance: .
CDR3nt: TGTGCCAGTAGGGTACAGGGAGGGTCCTACGAGCAGTACTTC
CDR3aa: CASRVQGGSYEQYF

j_gene: TRBJ2-5
v_gene: TRBV7-9
d_gene: .
abundance: few
CDR3nt: TGTGCCAGCAGCCCCCGACAGAGGAAGGGAGAGACCCAGTACTTC
CDR3aa: CASSPRQRKGETQYF

j_gene: TRBJ1-6
v_gene: TRBV6-5
d_gene: TRBD1
abundance: .
CDR3nt: TGTGCCAGCAGTTTGGGGACAGCAGATTCACCCCTCCACTTT
CDR3aa: CASSLGTADSPLHF

j_gene: TRBJ1-3
v_gene: TRBV30
d_gene: .
abundance: .
CDR3nt: TGTGCCTGGAGTGTCGCACAGCTTTCTGGAAACACCATATATTTT
CDR3aa: CAWSVAQLSGNTIYF

j_gene: TRBJ1-1
v_gene: TRBV30
d_gene: TRBD1
abundance: .
CDR3nt: TGTGCCTGGAGTGTACATCGACAGGGAGGAGTGAACACTGAAGCTTTCTTT
CDR3aa: CAWSVHRQGGVNTEAFF

j_gene: TRBJ2-1
v_gene: TRBV18
d_gene: TRBD2
abundance: many
CDR3nt: TGTGCCAGCTCACTCCGACTAGCGGGGCACCTCAATGAGCAGTTCTTC
CDR3aa: CASSLRLAGHLNEQFF

j_gene: TRBJ1-2
v_gene: TRBV4-3
d_gene: TRBD1
abundance: .
CDR3nt: TGCGCCAGCAGCCAAGATCCACAGGGGGCGTTTGGCTACACCTTC
CDR3aa: CASSQDPQGAFGYTF

j_gene: TRBJ2-6
v_gene: TRBV6-5
d_gene: .
abundance: .
CDR3nt: TGTGCCAGCAGTTCCAACTCTGGGGCCAACGTCCTGACTTTC
CDR3aa: CASSSNSGANVLTF

j_gene: TRBJ1-6
v_gene: TRBV5-1
d_gene: .
abundance: .
CDR3nt: TGCGCCAGCAGCCCGTCGGAGGGTGGGAATTCACCCCTCCACTTT
CDR3aa: CASSPSEGGNSPLHF

j_gene: TRBJ1-4
v_gene: TRBV19
d_gene: TRBD1
abundance: .
CDR3nt: TGTGCCAGTAGTACCCGACAGGGGGGTTACGGAAAACTGTTTTTT
CDR3aa: CASSTRQGGYGKLFF

j_gene: TRBJ1-1
v_gene: TRBV7-9
d_gene: .
abundance: .
CDR3nt: TGTGCCAGCAGCTTATCCGGAGGACCGGAAACTGAAGCTTTCTTT
CDR3aa: CASSLSGGPETEAFF

j_gene: TRBJ1-3
v_gene: TRBV2
d_gene: TRBD1
abundance: .
CDR3nt: TGTGCCAGCAAACAGGGGGCCGGTGGAAACACCATATATTTT
CDR3aa: CASKQGAGGNTIYF

j_gene: TRBJ1-2
v_gene: TRBV19
d_gene: TRBD1
abundance: .
CDR3nt: TGTGCCAGTAGTACCCGAGGACAGGGGGTGGGTGGCTACACCTTC
CDR3aa: CASSTRGQGVGGYTF

j_gene: TRBJ2-2
v_gene: TRBV5-8
d_gene: .
abundance: .
CDR3nt: TGTGCCAGCAGCTTGGGTCCGAGCAAGGGAGGAACGAACACCGGGGAGCTGTTTTTT
CDR3aa: CASSLGPSKGGTNTGELFF

j_gene: TRBJ2-5
v_gene: TRBV11-2
d_gene: TRBD2
abundance: .
CDR3nt: TGTGCCAGCGGGCTAGCGGGGCAAGAGACCCAGTACTTC
CDR3aa: CASGLAGQETQYF

j_gene: TRBJ2-7
v_gene: TRBV10-3
d_gene: TRBD1
abundance: .
CDR3nt: TGTGCCATCAGTGAGGTAGGGACAGGGGACGAGCAGTACTTC
CDR3aa: CAISEVGTGDEQYF

j_gene: TRBJ1-1
v_gene: TRBV5-1
d_gene: .
abundance: .
CDR3nt: TGCGCCAGCAGCCTAGGACCGGGACAACAGAACACTGAAGCTTTCTTT
CDR3aa: CASSLGPGQQNTEAFF

j_gene: TRBJ2-1
v_gene: TRBV5-1
d_gene: .
abundance: .
CDR3nt: TGCGCCAGCAGCCCCGGGGGAGAGAATGAGCAGTTCTTC
CDR3aa: CASSPGGENEQFF

j_gene: TRBJ2-1
v_gene: TRBV7-9
d_gene: .
abundance: few
CDR3nt: TGTGCCAGCAGCTTAACAGGGAACAGTGAGCAGTTCTTC
CDR3aa: CASSLTGNSEQFF

j_gene: TRBJ1-2
v_gene: TRBV3-1/TRBV3-2
d_gene: TRBD1
abundance: once
CDR3nt: TGTGCCAGCAGCCAAAGGACAGGAAGGACTAACTATGGCTACACCTTC
CDR3aa: CASSQRTGRTNYGYTF

j_gene: TRBJ2-3
v_gene: TRBV5-1
d_gene: .
abundance: .
CDR3nt: TGCGCCAGCAGCTTGGCCCTGGCTCCCACAGATACGCAGTATTTT
CDR3aa: CASSLALAPTDTQYF

j_gene: TRBJ2-7
v_gene: TRBV7-9
d_gene: TRBD2
abundance: .
CDR3nt: TGTGCCAGCAGCCAAGTAGCGGGGGCGGTCTACGAGCAGTACTTC
CDR3aa: CASSQVAGAVYEQYF

j_gene: TRBJ1-6
v_gene: TRBV7-9
d_gene: TRBD1
abundance: .
CDR3nt: TGTGCCAGCAGAAAGGGACAGGATGGGTCACCCCTCCACTTT
CDR3aa: CASRKGQDGSPLHF

j_gene: TRBJ2-1
v_gene: TRBV19
d_gene: TRBD2
abundance: .
CDR3nt: TGTGCCACAGTACACGGCCGACGCGGCGGGGGGCAGTTTAGTGAGCAGTTCTTC
CDR3aa: CATVHGRRGGGQFSEQFF

j_gene: TRBJ2-6
v_gene: TRBV5-1
d_gene: .
abundance: .
CDR3nt: TGCGCCAGCAGCTTGACAGGAAACTCTGGGGCCAACGTCCTGACTTTC
CDR3aa: CASSLTGNSGANVLTF

j_gene: TRBJ1-2
v_gene: TRBV3-1/TRBV3-2
d_gene: .
abundance: .
CDR3nt: TGTGCCAGCCGCGGGACTACTAACTATGGCTACACCTTC
CDR3aa: CASRGTTNYGYTF

j_gene: TRBJ2-3
v_gene: TRBV9
d_gene: TRBD2
abundance: .
CDR3nt: TGTGCCAGCAGCGTAGAGCTAGCGGGATACACAGATACGCAGTATTTT
CDR3aa: CASSVELAGYTDTQYF

j_gene: TRBJ1-1
v_gene: TRBV2
d_gene: TRBD1
abundance: few
CDR3nt: TGTGCCAGCAGTGGGGACAGGGCTGAAGCTTTCTTT
CDR3aa: CASSGDRAEAFF

j_gene: TRBJ1-1
v_gene: TRBV21-1
d_gene: .
abundance: .
CDR3nt: TGTGCCAGCAGCAAAGGCGAGGGAAATCGAATGAACACTGAAGCTTTCTTT
CDR3aa: CASSKGEGNRMNTEAFF

j_gene: TRBJ1-1
v_gene: TRBV28
d_gene: .
abundance: .
CDR3nt: TGTGCCAGCAGCAGTCTAGGTGAAGCTTTCTTT
CDR3aa: CASSSLGEAFF

j_gene: TRBJ2-7
v_gene: TRBV5-1
d_gene: .
abundance: .
CDR3nt: TGCGCCAGCAGCGAGTTGGGAGAGGAGGAGCAGTACTTC
CDR3aa: CASSELGEEEQYF

j_gene: TRBJ2-3
v_gene: TRBV14
d_gene: TRBD2
abundance: .
CDR3nt: TGTGCCAGCAGGTCTGGCCGGACTAGCGGGGGGGCCCTCACGAATACGCAGTATTTT
CDR3aa: CASRSGRTSGGALTNTQYF

j_gene: TRBJ2-3
v_gene: TRBV29-1
d_gene: .
abundance: once
CDR3nt: TGCAGCGTTGGGGAGGTTCAAGATACGCAGTATTTT
CDR3aa: CSVGEVQDTQYF

j_gene: TRBJ2-5
v_gene: TRBV11-1
d_gene: .
abundance: .
CDR3nt: TGTGCCAGCAGCCGCCTCCTTGGAGCGGGCCAAGAGACCCAGTACTTC
CDR3aa: CASSRLLGAGQETQYF

j_gene: TRBJ2-2
v_gene: TRBV18
d_gene: TRBD2
abundance: .
CDR3nt: TGTGCCAGCTCACCGAGGACTAGCGAGCGAGGCGGGGAGCTGTTTTTT
CDR3aa: CASSPRTSERGGELFF

j_gene: TRBJ2-1
v_gene: TRBV13
d_gene: TRBD2
abundance: .
CDR3nt: TGTGCCAGCAGCTACGAAGGACTAGCGGGTGAGCAGTTCTTC
CDR3aa: CASSYEGLAGEQFF

j_gene: TRBJ2-7
v_gene: TRBV28
d_gene: TRBD1
abundance: few
CDR3nt: TGTGCCAGCATCAGGGGGCAACCCTACGAGCAGTACTTC
CDR3aa: CASIRGQPYEQYF

j_gene: TRBJ1-2
v_gene: TRBV7-9
d_gene: .
abundance: .
CDR3nt: TGTGCCAGCAGCTTGGTGGGGCAAGGAGACTACACCTTC
CDR3aa: CASSLVGQGDYTF

j_gene: TRBJ1-1
v_gene: TRBV16
d_gene: TRBD1
abundance: once
CDR3nt: TGTGCCAGCAGCCCACGACAGGGCGGCACTGAAGCTTTCTTT
CDR3aa: CASSPRQGGTEAFF

j_gene: TRBJ1-4
v_gene: TRBV4-1
d_gene: TRBD1
abundance: .
CDR3nt: TGCGCCAGCAGCCTCGGGACAGGGCGGGAAGAAAAACTGTTTTTT
CDR3aa: CASSLGTGREEKLFF

j_gene: TRBJ2-3
v_gene: TRBV11-2
d_gene: TRBD2
abundance: .
CDR3nt: TGTGCCAGCAGCACCGGACTAGCGGGGAGAACAGATACGCAGTATTTT
CDR3aa: CASSTGLAGRTDTQYF

j_gene: TRBJ2-2
v_gene: TRBV12-3/TRBV12-4
d_gene: .
abundance: .
CDR3nt: TGTGCCACCGGCAGGGGTACCGGGGAGCTGTTTTTT
CDR3aa: CATGRGTGELFF

j_gene: TRBJ2-7
v_gene: TRBV28
d_gene: .
abundance: .
CDR3nt: TGTGCCAGCAGCCCAGGTGGGGGACTTGCCTACGAGCAGTACTTC
CDR3aa: CASSPGGGLAYEQYF

j_gene: TRBJ1-1
v_gene: TRBV6-4
d_gene: .
abundance: .
CDR3nt: TGTGCCAGCAGAGCGCAGGGGCAGAACACTGAAGCTTTCTTT
CDR3aa: CASRAQGQNTEAFF

j_gene: TRBJ2-3
v_gene: TRBV3-1/TRBV3-2
d_gene: .
abundance: .
CDR3nt: TGTGCCAGCAGCCGAACGGGGGAAGATACGCAGTATTTT
CDR3aa: CASSRTGEDTQYF